The present T cell receptor beta chain was sequenced within a study of beta chain features in type 1 diabetes. Study-level results: Fewer insertions but more deletions were seen at VDJ junctions in type 1 diabetes patients. It was not settled here whether HLA type affects TCRB rearrangement. Patients with Type 1 diabetes showed moderately but significantly shorter TCRB CDR3s in all four CD4+ subsets. cDNA-based sequencing might over-represent cells highly expressing TCR.

There are a few counts of this clone. Its target is unknown. Looked up from germline, CDR1 is SQVTM and CDR2 is ANQGSEA. V gave up 6 bases and J gave up 1 base; unmatched junction bases: 3. The CDR3 sequence is 15 residues long. Expressed TCRB transcripts were sequenced because the isolated RNA had all been reverse transcribed beforehand. The data were produced by immunoSEQ multiplex PCR, yet TCRdb's version contains in-frame clones alone and is incomplete. The repertoire consists of approximately 260,000 clones, with roughly 22% occurring once and the leading ten covering about 0.027%. The purity of all sorted populations exceeded 95%.

The origin of this receptor is a woman aged 40 to 50 with type 1 diabetes. V and J are TRBV29-1 and TRBJ2-7, with 16 bases identical to TRBD2. The sample was naive CD4+ T cells from blood. CDR3 DNA sequence: TGCAGCGTGGGACTAGCGGGAGGGCCGTCCTACGAGCAGTACTTC. Translation: CSVGLAGGPSYEQYF.